These 21 T cell receptor beta chains came from one sample sequenced in a study of CD8 T cells in Susac syndrome. It was with random hexamers that roughly 0.45 to 1 ug RNA was reverse transcribed. TCRdb re-called the immunoSEQ multiplex PCR reads with MiXCR, one entry per CDR3 protein. The data contain more than 150,000 distinct CDR3 sequences, roughly 95% of them singletons. Material for sequencing was CD4+ T cells from PBMCs. The receptors come from a human donor with Susac syndrome.

The chain combines TRBV7-2 with TRBJ2-7; D not resolved. Trimming removed 0 bases at V and 0 bases at J, with 6 bases between. The CDR3 has 14 residues. CDR1 and CDR2 from the germline V gene are SGHTA and FQGNSA. The CDR3 protein is CASSLARPSYEQYF. The CDR3 DNA follows: TGTGCCAGCAGCTTAGCAAGGCCCTCCTACGAGCAGTACTTC.

About this clonotype itself: Germline and junction disagree at one end, which may indicate a read error. V usage is TRBV5-4 and J usage is TRBJ1-2; 11 bases align to TRBD1. This CDR3 is built from 13 residues. Looked up from germline, CDR1 is SGHNT and CDR2 is YYREEE (reference sequence). The CDR3, as DNA: TGTGCCAGCAGCTTGGCCTGGACAGGGGGCTTCACCTTC. It codes for CASSLAWTGGFTF. Full variable domain (rest looked up from reference TRBV5-4 and TRBJ1-2): ETGVTQSPTHLIKTRGQQVTLRCSSQSGHNTVSWYQQALGQGPQFIFQYYREEENGRGNFPPRFSGLQFPNYSSELNVNALELDDSALYLCASSLAWTGGFTFGSGTRLTVV.

CDR3 bases: TGTGCCACCAGCCCTCAGGGGGCGACAGGGAGTGAAAAACTGTTTTTT. The encoded protein is CATSPQGATGSEKLFF. This sequence joins TRBV15 and TRBJ1-4, with TRBD1 identical over 8 bases. The CDR3 contains 16 residues. J gave up 7 bases and V 5 bases, and 12 bases lay outside the gene matches. Germline V gene data show CDR1 as LNHNV and CDR2 as YYDKDF (reference sequence).

The chain has TRBV5-4 and TRBJ2-2, with 7 nucleotides matching TRBD1. CDR1 SGHNT and CDR2 YYREEE come from the germline V gene (reference sequence). The CDR3 length is 15 residues. Germline trimming cut 0 bases from V and 4 bases from J; bases unmatched to any gene: 3. The DNA for the CDR3 is TGTGCCAGCAGCTTGGACAGGGGCGGCACCGGGGAGCTGTTTTTT. It yields the protein CASSLDRGGTGELFF. Full variable domain (rest looked up from reference TRBV5-4 and TRBJ2-2): ETGVTQSPTHLIKTRGQQVTLRCSSQSGHNTVSWYQQALGQGPQFIFQYYREEENGRGNFPPRFSGLQFPNYSSELNVNALELDDSALYLCASSLDRGGTGELFFGEGSRLTVL.

This chain joins TRBV12-3 or TRBV12-4 and TRBJ2-1; weak D call: TRBD2 (6 bases). The ends were cut back, 3 bases at V and 8 bases at J, with 11 bases in the middle. The CDR3 extends over 13 amino acids. The DNA of the CDR3 is TGTGCCAGCAGTTTGGTCGGGAGCCATGAGCAGTTCTTC. Residues: CASSLVGSHEQFF.

In its sample, this clonotype was seen once. The gene calls are TRBV19 and TRBJ2-5, with TRBD2 as a possible D gene (6 bases). Germline CDR1 reads LNHDA; CDR2 reads SQIVND (reference sequence). Trimming stripped 10 bases from V and 4 bases from J, with 16 bases between. This CDR3 has 13 amino acids. This chain's CDR3 is CATQGAGRETQYF. The CDR3 region has the DNA TGTGCCACCCAAGGGGCGGGGCGAGAGACCCAGTACTTC.

The rearrangement joins TRBV7-2 to TRBJ2-5; D is perhaps TRBD1 or TRBD2 (6 bases each). The CDR3 spans 14 residues. V was trimmed by 5 bases and J by 3 bases, leaving 13 bases between them. Per germline, CDR1 SGHTA and CDR2 FQGNSA. The CDR3 DNA follows: TGTGCCAGCAGCAAGGGGGGAATGGAAGAGACCCAGTACTTC. Translated, it gives CASSKGGMEETQYF.

The rearrangement joins TRBV7-9 to TRBJ2-3, with 7 bases fitting TRBD2. V trimming: 4 bases; J trimming: 10 bases; junction bases outside the gene matches: 11. Looked up from germline, CDR1 is SEHNR and CDR2 is FQNEAQ (reference sequence). The CDR3 extends over 14 amino acids. In DNA, the CDR3 is TGTGCCAGCAGCTCCAGGACTAGTAGCCCGGCGCAGTATTTT. Protein product: CASSSRTSSPAQYF.

This clonotype was detected only once. V gene TRBV7-9 combines with J gene TRBJ1-2; no reliable D call. This CDR3 is built from 9 residues. Germline V gives CDR1 SEHNR, CDR2 FQNEAQ (reference sequence). V lost 11 bases to trimming and J lost 8 bases, with 9 bases between them. The CDR3 nucleotides are TGTGCCTTCACGGAGGGCTACACCTTC. Protein sequence: CAFTEGYTF.

This chain joins TRBV12-3 or TRBV12-4 and TRBJ2-3; TRBD2 agrees at 8 bases. Trimming at V came to 5 bases and at J to 0 bases, leaving 7 bases not matched to a gene. This CDR3 contains 16 residues. For the CDR3, the DNA is TGTGCCAGCAGTCACGGCGGGAGGACTAGCACAGATACGCAGTATTTT. Translated: CASSHGGRTSTDTQYF.

In its sample, this clonotype was seen once. The CDR3 DNA follows: TGTGCCAGCAGCTTCTCGGAGCGGGCCTACACAGATACGCAGTATTTT. It yields the protein CASSFSERAYTDTQYF. V gene TRBV7-3 combines with J gene TRBJ2-3, with a possible D match to TRBD2 (6 bases). The germline V and J ends were trimmed by 3 bases and 2 bases, with 15 bases remaining between them. CDR3 size: 16 residues. The germline CDR1 and CDR2 sequences are SGHTA and FQGTGA.

CDR3 in amino acids: CSVTEDSYEQYF. CDR3 nucleotides: TGCAGCGTAACAGAAGACTCCTACGAGCAGTACTTC. J is TRBJ2-7 and V is TRBV29-1; no definite D call. The germline V and J ends were trimmed by 6 bases and 0 bases, with 9 bases remaining between them. This CDR3 spans 12 amino acids. CDR1 is SQVTM and CDR2 is ANQGSEA in the germline V gene.

V and J are TRBV9 and TRBJ1-5, with D possibly being TRBD1 (6 bases). Germline CDR1 SGDLS, CDR2 YYNGEE. This CDR3 is 14 amino acids long. V lost 0 bases and J 5 bases, leaving 9 bases between the germline ends. CDR3 sequence reads: CASSVGPGDQPQHF. The CDR3 DNA reads TGTGCCAGCAGCGTAGGCCCAGGGGATCAGCCCCAGCATTTT.

The rearrangement uses TRBV7-9 and TRBJ2-5; TRBD1 agrees at 10 bases. Trimming cost V 5 bases and J 5 bases; bases outside gene matches: 8. The CDR3 is 15 amino acids. Germline values: CDR1 SEHNR, CDR2 FQNEAQ (reference sequence). Here the CDR3 reads CASSIGTGEWETQYF. DNA of the CDR3: TGTGCCAGCAGCATCGGGACAGGGGAGTGGGAGACCCAGTACTTC.

This chain connects TRBV7-3 to TRBJ1-5, with D tentatively TRBD1 (5 bases). Germline loops: CDR1 SGHTA, CDR2 FQGTGA. V lost 5 bases and J 4 bases, leaving 12 bases between the germline ends. The CDR3 is 14 residues long. The CDR3 DNA reads as TGTGCCAGCAGCCTAAGGGACCAAAATCAGCCCCAGCATTTT. As protein: CASSLRDQNQPQHF.

V is TRBV15 and J is TRBJ1-1; 7 nucleotides match TRBD1. The length of the CDR3 is 15 residues. The germline gives CDR1 LNHNV, CDR2 YYDKDF (reference sequence). The V segment lost 0 bases and the J segment 3 bases; nucleotides outside the gene matches: 4. The CDR3 here is CATSRDQDRYTEAFF. The CDR3, as DNA: TGTGCCACCAGCAGAGATCAGGACAGGTACACTGAAGCTTTCTTT.

This chain joins TRBV24-1 and TRBJ2-5; D gene unclear. The CDR3 length is 13 residues. Looked up from germline, CDR1 is KGHDR and CDR2 is SFDVKD. V gave up 5 bases and J gave up 2 bases, with 8 bases separating them. The CDR3 protein is CATSGGPQETQYF. The CDR3 bases are TGTGCCACCAGTGGTGGCCCTCAAGAGACCCAGTACTTC.

V gene TRBV4-3 combines with J gene TRBJ1-2, with D perhaps TRBD1 (6 bases). There are 14 residues in the CDR3. The V gene lost 0 bases and the J gene lost 6 bases, with 11 bases spanning the gap. CDR1 is LGHNA and CDR2 is YSLEER in the germline V gene. CDR3 nucleotide sequence: TGCGCCAGCAGCCAAGAACCGGGGGCGCATGGCTACACCTTC. The encoded protein is CASSQEPGAHGYTF.

The chain uses TRBV9 and TRBJ2-7; 10 bases map to TRBD2. The CDR3 totals 14 residues. Germline assignment: CDR1 SGDLS and CDR2 YYNGEE. Unmatched junction bases numbered 6, after V lost 3 bases and J lost 6 bases. CDR3 sequence: CASSAGLANGEQYF. The CDR3 nucleotides read TGTGCCAGCAGCGCGGGACTAGCGAACGGCGAGCAGTACTTC.

The CDR3 DNA reads TGTGCCAGCTCACCACCTGGGACAGGGGAAATGAACACTGAAGCTTTCTTT. Protein: CASSPPGTGEMNTEAFF. The V call is TRBV18, the J call TRBJ1-1; 10 bases fit TRBD1. In germline, CDR1 is KGHSH, CDR2 LQKENI. J gave up 0 bases and V 0 bases, and 4 bases lay outside the gene matches. The CDR3 runs 17 residues.

The chain has TRBV29-1 and TRBJ2-7; D perhaps matches TRBD1 (5 bases). Trimming removed 2 bases at V and 2 bases at J, with 10 bases between. CDR3 size: 13 residues. The germline CDR1 and CDR2 sequences are SQVTM and ANQGSEA. The chain's CDR3 is CSVELPGTYEQYF. DNA for the CDR3: TGCAGCGTTGAACTCCCAGGGACCTACGAGCAGTACTTC.